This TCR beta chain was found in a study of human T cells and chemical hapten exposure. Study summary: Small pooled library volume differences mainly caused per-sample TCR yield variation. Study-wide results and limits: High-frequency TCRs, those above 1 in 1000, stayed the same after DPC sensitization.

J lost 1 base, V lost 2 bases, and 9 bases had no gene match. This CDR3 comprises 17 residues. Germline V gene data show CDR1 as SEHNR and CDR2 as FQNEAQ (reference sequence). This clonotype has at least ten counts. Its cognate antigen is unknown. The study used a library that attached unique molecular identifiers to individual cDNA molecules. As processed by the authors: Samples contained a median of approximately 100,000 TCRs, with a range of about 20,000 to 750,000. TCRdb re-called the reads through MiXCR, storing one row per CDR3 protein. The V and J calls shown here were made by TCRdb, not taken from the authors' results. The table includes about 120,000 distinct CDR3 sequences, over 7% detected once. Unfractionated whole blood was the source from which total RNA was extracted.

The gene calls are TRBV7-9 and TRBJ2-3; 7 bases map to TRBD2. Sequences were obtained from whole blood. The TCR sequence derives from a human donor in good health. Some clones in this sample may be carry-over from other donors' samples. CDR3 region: CASSLRGSSTGTDTQYF. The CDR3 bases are TGTGCCAGCAGCTTACGCGGGAGTTCGACCGGCACAGATACGCAGTATTTT.